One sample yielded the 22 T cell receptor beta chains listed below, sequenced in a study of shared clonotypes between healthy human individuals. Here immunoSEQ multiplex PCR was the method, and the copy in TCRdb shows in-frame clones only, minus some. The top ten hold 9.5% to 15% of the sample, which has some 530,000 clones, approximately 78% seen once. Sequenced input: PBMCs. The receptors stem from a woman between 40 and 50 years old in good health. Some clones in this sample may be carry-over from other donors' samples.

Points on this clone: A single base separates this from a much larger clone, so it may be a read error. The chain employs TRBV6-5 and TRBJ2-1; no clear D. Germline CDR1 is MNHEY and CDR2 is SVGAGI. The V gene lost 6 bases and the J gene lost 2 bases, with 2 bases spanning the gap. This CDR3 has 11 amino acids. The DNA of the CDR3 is TGTGCCAGCAGCACCTACAATGAGCAGTTCTTC. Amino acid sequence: CASSTYNEQFF.

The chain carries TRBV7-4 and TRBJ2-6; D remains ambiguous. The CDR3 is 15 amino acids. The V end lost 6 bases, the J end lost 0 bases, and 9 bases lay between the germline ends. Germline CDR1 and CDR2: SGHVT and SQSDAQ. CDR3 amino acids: CASSAENSGANVLTF. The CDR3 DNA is TGTGCCAGCAGTGCGGAGAACTCTGGGGCCAACGTCCTGACTTTC.

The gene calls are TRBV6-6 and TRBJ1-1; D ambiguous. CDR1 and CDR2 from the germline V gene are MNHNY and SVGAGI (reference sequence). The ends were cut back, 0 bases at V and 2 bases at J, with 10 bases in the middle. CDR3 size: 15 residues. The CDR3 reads CASSYSGPRNTEAFF. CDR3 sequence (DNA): TGTGCCAGCAGTTACTCGGGTCCGAGAAACACTGAAGCTTTCTTT.

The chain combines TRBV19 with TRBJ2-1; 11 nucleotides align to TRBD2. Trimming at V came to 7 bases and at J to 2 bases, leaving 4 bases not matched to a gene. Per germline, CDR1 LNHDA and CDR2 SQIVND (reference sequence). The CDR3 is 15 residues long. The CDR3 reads CASKYSGRAYNEQFF. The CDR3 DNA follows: TGTGCCAGTAAATATAGCGGGAGGGCCTACAATGAGCAGTTCTTC.

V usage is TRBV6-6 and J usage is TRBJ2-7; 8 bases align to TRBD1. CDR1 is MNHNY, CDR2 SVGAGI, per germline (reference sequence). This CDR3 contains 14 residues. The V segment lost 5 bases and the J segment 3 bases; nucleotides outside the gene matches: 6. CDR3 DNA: TGTGCCAGCAGTGGGGACAGGCAGAACTACGAGCAGTACTTC. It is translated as CASSGDRQNYEQYF.

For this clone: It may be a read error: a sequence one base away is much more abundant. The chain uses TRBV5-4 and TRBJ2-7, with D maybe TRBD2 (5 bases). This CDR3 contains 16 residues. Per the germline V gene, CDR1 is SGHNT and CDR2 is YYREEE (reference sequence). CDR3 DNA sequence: TGTACCAGCAGCTTGGAAAGGACTGTAGAAGCCTACGAGCAGTACTTC. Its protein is CTSSLERTVEAYEQYF.

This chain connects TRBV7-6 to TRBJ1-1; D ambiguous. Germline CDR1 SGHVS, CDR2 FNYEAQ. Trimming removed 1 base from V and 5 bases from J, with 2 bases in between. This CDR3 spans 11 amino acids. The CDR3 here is CASSLGTEAFF. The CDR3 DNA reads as TGTGCCAGCAGCTTAGGGACTGAAGCTTTCTTT.

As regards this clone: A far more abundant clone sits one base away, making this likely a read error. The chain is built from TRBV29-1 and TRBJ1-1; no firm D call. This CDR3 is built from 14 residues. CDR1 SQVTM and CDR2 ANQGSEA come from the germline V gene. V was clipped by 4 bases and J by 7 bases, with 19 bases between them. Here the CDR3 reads CSVVLTRGVIEAFF. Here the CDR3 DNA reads TGCAGCGTTGTCCTAACCCGGGGTGTGATTGAAGCTTTCTTT. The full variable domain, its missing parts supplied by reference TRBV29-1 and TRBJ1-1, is SAVISQKPSRDICQRGTSLTIQCQVDSQVTMMFWYRQQPGQSLTLIATANQGSEATYESGFVIDKFPISRPNLTFSTLTVSNMSPEDSSIYLCSVVLTRGVIEAFFGQGTRLTVV.

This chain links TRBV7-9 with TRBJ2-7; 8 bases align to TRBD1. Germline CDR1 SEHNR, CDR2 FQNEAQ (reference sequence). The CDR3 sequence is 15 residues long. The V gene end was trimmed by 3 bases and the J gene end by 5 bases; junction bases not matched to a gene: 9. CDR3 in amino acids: CASSLAAGGGDEQYF. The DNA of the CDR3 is TGTGCCAGCAGCTTGGCCGCAGGGGGCGGGGACGAGCAGTACTTC.

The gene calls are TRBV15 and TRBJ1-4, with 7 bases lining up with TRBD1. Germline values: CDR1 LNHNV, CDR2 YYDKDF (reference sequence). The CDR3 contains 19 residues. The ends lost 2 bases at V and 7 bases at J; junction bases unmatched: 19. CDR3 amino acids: CATSRRRTGPRRSGEKLFF. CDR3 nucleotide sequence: TGTGCCACCAGCAGACGTAGGACAGGACCTAGACGGTCAGGTGAAAAACTGTTTTTT.

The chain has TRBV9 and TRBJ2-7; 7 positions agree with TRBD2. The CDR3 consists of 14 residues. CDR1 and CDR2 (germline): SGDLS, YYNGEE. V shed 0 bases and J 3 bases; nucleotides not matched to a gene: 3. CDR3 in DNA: TGTGCCAGCAGCGTAGCCGGGGGGATCTACGAGCAGTACTTC. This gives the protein CASSVAGGIYEQYF.

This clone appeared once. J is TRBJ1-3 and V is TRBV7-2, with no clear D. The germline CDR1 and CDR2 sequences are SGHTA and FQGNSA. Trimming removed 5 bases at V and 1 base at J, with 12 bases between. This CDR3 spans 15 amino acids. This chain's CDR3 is CASSRNLGSGNTIYF. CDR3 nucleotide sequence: TGTGCCAGCAGCCGGAACCTGGGGTCTGGAAACACCATATATTTT. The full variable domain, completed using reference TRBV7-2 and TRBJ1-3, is GAGVSQSPSNKVTEKGKDVELRCDPISGHTALYWYRQSLGQGLEFLIYFQGNSAPDKSGLPSDRFSAERTGGSVSTLTIQRTQQEDSAVYLCASSRNLGSGNTIYFGEGSWLTVV.

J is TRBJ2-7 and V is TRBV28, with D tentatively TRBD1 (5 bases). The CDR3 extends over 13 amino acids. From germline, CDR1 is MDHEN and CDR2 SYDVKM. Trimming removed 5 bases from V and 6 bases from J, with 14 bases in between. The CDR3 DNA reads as TGTGCCAGCAGTACACCCGACAGCCTCGAGCAGTACTTC. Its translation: CASSTPDSLEQYF.

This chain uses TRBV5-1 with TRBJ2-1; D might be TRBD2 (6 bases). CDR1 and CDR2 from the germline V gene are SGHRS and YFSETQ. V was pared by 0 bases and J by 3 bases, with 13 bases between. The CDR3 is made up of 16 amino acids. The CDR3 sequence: CASSLDAGRGYNEQFF. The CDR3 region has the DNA TGCGCCAGCAGCTTGGACGCGGGAAGGGGCTACAATGAGCAGTTCTTC.

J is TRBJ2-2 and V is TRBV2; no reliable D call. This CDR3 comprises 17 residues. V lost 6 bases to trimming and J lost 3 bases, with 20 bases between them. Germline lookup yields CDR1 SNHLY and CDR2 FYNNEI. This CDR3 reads CASRDPGSPQDTGELFF. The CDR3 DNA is TGTGCCAGCAGGGACCCCGGATCCCCCCAAGACACCGGGGAGCTGTTTTTT.

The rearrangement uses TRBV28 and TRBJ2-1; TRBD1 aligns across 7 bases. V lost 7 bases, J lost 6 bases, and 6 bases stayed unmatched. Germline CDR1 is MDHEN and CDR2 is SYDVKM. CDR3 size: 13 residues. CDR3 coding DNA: TGTGCCAGCATCGACAGGGAGATCAATGAGCAGTTCTTC. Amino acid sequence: CASIDREINEQFF.

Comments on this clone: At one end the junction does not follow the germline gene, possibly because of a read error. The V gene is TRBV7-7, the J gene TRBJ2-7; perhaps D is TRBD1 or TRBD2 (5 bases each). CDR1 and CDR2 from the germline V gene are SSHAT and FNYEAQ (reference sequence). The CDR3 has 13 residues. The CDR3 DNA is TGTGCTAGCAACCGGGACCCGACCTACGAGCAGTACTTC. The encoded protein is CASNRDPTYEQYF.

Written as DNA, the CDR3 is TGTGCCAGCAGCTTAGCGGTCGGGCGAAACTCCTACGAGCAGTACTTC. Amino acids: CASSLAVGRNSYEQYF. V is TRBV7-9 and J is TRBJ2-7; no firm D call. Per germline, CDR1 SEHNR and CDR2 FQNEAQ (reference sequence). The V end lost 0 bases, the J end lost 0 bases, and 12 bases lay between the germline ends. CDR3 length: 16 residues.

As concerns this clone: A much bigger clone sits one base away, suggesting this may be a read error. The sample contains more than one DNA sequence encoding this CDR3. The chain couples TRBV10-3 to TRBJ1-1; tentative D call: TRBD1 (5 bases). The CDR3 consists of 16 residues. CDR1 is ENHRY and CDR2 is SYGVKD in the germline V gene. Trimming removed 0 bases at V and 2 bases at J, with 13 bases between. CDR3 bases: TGTGCCATCAGTGAGTCCCCGGGACTTAGAAACACTGAAGCTTTCTTT. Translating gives CAISESPGLRNTEAFF.

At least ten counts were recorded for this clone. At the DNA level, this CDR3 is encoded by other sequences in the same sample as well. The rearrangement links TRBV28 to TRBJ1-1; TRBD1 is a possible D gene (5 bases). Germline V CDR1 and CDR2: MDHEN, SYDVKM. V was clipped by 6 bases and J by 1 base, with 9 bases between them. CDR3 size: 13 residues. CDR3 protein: CASRGRSNTEAFF. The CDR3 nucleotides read TGTGCCAGCAGGGGACGGTCGAACACTGAAGCTTTCTTT.

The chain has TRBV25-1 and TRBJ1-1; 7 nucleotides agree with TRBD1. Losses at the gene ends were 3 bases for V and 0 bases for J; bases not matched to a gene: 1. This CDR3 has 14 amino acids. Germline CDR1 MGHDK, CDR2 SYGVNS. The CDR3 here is CASSDRGMNTEAFF. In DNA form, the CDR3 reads TGTGCCAGCAGTGACAGGGGGATGAACACTGAAGCTTTCTTT.

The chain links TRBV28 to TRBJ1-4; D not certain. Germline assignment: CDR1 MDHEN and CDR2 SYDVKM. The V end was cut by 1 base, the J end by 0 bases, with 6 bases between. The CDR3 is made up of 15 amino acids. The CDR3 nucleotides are TGTGCCAGCAGTTTATTCGGGGCAACTAATGAAAAACTGTTTTTT. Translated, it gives CASSLFGATNEKLFF.